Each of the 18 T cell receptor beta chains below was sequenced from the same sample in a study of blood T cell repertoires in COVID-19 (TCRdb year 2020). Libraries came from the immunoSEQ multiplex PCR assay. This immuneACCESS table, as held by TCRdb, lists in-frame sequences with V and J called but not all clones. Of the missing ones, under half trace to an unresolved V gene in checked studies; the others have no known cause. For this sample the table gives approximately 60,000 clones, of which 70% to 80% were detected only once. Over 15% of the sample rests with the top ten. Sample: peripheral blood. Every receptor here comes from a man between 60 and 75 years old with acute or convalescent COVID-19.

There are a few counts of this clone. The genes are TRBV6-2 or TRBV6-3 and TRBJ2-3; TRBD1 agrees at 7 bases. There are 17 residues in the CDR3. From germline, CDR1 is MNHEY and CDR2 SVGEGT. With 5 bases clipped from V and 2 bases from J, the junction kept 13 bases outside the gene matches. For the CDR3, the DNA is TGTGCCAGCAGTCCACTAAAACCGGGACAGATCACAGATACGCAGTATTTT. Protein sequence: CASSPLKPGQITDTQYF.

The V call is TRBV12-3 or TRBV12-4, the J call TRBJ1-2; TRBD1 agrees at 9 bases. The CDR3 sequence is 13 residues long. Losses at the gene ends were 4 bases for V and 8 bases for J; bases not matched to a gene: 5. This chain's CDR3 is CASSSQGADGYTF. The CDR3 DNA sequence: TGTGCCAGCAGTTCACAGGGGGCAGACGGCTACACCTTC.

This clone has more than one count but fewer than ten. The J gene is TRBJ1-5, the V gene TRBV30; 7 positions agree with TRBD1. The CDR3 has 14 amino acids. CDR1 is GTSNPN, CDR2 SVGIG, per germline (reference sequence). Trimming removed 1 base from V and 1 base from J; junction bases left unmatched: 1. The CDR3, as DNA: TGTGCCTGGAGTGCGGGACAGAGCAATCAGCCCCAGCATTTT. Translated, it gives CAWSAGQSNQPQHF.

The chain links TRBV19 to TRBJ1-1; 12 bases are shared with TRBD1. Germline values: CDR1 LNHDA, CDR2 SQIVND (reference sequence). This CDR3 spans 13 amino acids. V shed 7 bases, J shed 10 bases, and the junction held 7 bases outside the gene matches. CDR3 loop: CASTPGQGAGAFF. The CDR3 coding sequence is TGTGCCAGTACCCCGGGACAGGGGGCTGGAGCTTTCTTT.

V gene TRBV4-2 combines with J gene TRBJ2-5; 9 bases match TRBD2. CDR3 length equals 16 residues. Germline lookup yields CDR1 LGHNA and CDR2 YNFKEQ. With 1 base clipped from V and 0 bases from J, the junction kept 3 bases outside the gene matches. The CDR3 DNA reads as TGTGCCAGCAGCCAAGGTGCTAGCGGGAACCAAGAGACCCAGTACTTC. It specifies CASSQGASGNQETQYF.

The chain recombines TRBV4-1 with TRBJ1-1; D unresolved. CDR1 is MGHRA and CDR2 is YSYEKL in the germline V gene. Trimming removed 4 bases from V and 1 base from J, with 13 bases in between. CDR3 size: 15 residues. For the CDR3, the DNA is TGCGCCAGCAGCCCCTTAGAGGGAGCGAACACTGAAGCTTTCTTT. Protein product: CASSPLEGANTEAFF.

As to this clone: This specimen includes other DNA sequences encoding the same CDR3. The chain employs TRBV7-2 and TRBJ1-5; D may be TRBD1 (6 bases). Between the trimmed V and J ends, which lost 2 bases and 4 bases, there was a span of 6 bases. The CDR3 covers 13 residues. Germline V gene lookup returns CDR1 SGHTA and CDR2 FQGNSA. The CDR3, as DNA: TGTGCCAGCAGCTTACAGGGGAATCAGCCCCAGCATTTT. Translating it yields CASSLQGNQPQHF.

The CDR3 DNA sequence: TGTGCCAGCAGTGAATCACGGGGTTGGACTGAAGCTTTCTTT. Its translation is CASSESRGWTEAFF. The chain joins TRBV6-1 to TRBJ1-1; D remains unclear. The CDR3 has 14 residues. In germline, CDR1 is MNHNS, CDR2 SASEGT. V dropped 2 bases and J dropped 5 bases, with 12 bases sitting between them.

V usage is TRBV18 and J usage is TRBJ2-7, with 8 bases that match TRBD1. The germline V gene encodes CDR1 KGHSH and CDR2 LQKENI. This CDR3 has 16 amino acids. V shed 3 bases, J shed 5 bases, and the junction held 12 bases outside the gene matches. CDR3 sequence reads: CASSPLRGQGVDEQYF. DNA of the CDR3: TGTGCCAGCTCACCCCTTAGAGGACAGGGAGTAGACGAGCAGTACTTC.

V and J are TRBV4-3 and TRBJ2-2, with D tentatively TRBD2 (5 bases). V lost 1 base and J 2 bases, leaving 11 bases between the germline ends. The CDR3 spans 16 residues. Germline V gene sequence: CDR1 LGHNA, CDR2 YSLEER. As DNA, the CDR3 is TGCGCCAGCAGCCAAGCCCCAGCGGTAAACACCGGGGAGCTGTTTTTT. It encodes CASSQAPAVNTGELFF.

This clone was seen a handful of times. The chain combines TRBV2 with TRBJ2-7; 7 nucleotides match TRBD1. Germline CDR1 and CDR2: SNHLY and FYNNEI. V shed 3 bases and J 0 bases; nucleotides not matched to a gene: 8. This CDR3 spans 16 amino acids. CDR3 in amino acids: CASSERGQALSYEQYF. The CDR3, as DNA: TGTGCCAGCAGTGAGAGAGGACAGGCCCTCTCCTACGAGCAGTACTTC.

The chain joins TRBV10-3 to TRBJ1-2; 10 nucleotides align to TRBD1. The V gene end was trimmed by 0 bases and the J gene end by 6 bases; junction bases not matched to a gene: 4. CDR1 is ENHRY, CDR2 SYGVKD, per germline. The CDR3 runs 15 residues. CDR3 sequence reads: CAISESGQGFNGYTF. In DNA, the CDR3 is TGTGCCATCAGTGAGTCGGGACAGGGGTTCAATGGCTACACCTTC.

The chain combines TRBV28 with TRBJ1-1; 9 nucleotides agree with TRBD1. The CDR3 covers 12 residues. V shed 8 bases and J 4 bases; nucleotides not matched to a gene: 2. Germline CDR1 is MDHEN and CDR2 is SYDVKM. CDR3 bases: TGTGCCAGCGGGACAGGGTTCACTGAAGCTTTCTTT. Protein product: CASGTGFTEAFF.

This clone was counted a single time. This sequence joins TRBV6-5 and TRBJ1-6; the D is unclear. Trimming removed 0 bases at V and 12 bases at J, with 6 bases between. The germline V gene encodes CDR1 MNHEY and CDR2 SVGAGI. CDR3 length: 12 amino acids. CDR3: CASSYSAGPLHF. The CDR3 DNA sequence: TGTGCCAGCAGTTACTCCGCCGGACCCCTCCACTTT.

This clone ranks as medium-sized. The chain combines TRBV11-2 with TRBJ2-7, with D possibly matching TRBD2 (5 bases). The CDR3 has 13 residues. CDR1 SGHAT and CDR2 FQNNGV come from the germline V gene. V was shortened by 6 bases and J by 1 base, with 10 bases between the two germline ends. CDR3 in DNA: TGTGCCAGCAGAGCCGGGGATTCCTACGAGCAGTACTTC. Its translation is CASRAGDSYEQYF.

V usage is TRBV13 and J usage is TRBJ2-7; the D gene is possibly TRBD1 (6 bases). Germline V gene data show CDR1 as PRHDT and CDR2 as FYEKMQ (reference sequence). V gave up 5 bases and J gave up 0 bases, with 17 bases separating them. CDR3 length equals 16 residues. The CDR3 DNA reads TGTGCCAGCAGCACAAGAACAGGGCGAAGCTCCTACGAGCAGTACTTC. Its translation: CASSTRTGRSSYEQYF. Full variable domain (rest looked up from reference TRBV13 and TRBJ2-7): AAGVIQSPRHLIKEKRETATLKCYPIPRHDTVYWYQQGPGQDPQFLISFYEKMQSDKGSIPDRFSAQQFSDYHSELNMSSLELGDSALYFCASSTRTGRSSYEQYFGPGTRLTVT.

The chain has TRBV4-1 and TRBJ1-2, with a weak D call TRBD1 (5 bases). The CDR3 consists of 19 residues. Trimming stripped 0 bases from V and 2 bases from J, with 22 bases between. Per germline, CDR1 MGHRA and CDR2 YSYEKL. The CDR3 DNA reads TGCGCCAGCAGCCAAGAAGGGTTAGGCAGGGTAAACCTAAACTATGGCTACACCTTC. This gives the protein CASSQEGLGRVNLNYGYTF.

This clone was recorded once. The CDR3 loop reads CASTWTSSYEQYF. The CDR3 DNA reads as TGTGCCAGCACTTGGACAAGTTCCTACGAGCAGTACTTC. This rearrangement joins TRBV6-5 to TRBJ2-7; D perhaps matches TRBD1 (5 bases). V dropped 7 bases and J dropped 1 base, with 11 bases sitting between them. Germline V lookup: CDR1 MNHEY, CDR2 SVGAGI. The CDR3 loop spans 13 amino acids.